The T cell receptor beta chain described here comes from a study of cytomegalovirus exposure and HLA in healthy donors. There are 14 residues in the CDR3. V shed 3 bases, J shed 9 bases, and the junction held 5 bases outside the gene matches. Germline assignment: CDR1 KGHSH and CDR2 LQKENI. PCR used 60 Vbeta primers and 13 Jbeta primers. Measured with immunoSEQ multiplex PCR; TCRdb has only the in-frame clones, and not every one. This table has fewer than 250,000 clones, 70% to 80% appearing once. The TCR sequence derives from a male donor in good health and CMV-seropositive. Sequenced sample: PBMCs. V and J are TRBV18 and TRBJ1-6; 7 nucleotides agree with TRBD1. The CDR3 here is CASSPGTETSPLHF. Written as DNA, the CDR3 is TGTGCCAGCTCACCCGGGACAGAGACTTCACCCCTCCACTTT.